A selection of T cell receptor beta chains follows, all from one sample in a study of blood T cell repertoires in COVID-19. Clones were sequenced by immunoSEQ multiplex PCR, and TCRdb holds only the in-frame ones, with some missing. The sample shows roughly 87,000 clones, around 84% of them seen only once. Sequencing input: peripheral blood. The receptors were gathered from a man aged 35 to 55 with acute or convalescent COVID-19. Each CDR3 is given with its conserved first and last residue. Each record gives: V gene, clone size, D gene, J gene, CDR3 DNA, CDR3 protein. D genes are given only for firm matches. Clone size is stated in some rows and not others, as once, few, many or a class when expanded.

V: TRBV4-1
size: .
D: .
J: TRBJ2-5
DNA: TGCGCCAGCAGCCAAGGAGGTAGAGGAGCGTCGGAGACCCAGTACTTC
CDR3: CASSQGGRGASETQYF

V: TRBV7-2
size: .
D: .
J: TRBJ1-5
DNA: TGTGCCAGCAGCCTTGACAGCCATCAGCCCCAGCATTTT
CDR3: CASSLDSHQPQHF

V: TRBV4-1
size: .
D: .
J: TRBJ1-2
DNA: TGCGCCAGCAGCCACCTTCGGGGGGGCTATGGCTACACCTTC
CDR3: CASSHLRGGYGYTF

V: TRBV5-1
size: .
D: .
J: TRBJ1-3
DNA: TGCGCCAGCAGCCCGGGGCCGGGGGTAAACACCATATATTTT
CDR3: CASSPGPGVNTIYF

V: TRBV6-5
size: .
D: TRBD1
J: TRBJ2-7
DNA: TGTGCCAGCAAGAGGGACAGGAGCGACGAGCAGTACTTC
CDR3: CASKRDRSDEQYF

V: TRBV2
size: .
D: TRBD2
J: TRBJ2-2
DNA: TGTGCCAGCGCACTAGCGGGAGAGGCTGGGGAGCTGTTTTTT
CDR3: CASALAGEAGELFF

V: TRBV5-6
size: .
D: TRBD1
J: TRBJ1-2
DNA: TGTGCCAGCAGTTACTCTTCCCGGGACAGGAGTGGCTACACCTTC
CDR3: CASSYSSRDRSGYTF

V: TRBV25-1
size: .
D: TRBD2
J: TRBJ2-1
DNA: TGTGCCAGCAGTGATAACGTCCGGGAGGGCCGGTACAATGAGCAGTTCTTC
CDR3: CASSDNVREGRYNEQFF

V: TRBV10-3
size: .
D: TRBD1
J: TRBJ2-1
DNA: TGTGCCACGGGACAGGGGGCGTATATAGATGAGCAGTTCTTC
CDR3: CATGQGAYIDEQFF

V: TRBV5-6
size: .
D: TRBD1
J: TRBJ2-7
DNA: TGTGCCAGCAGCTTGGAGGGACAGGGGGACCACGAGCAGTACTTC
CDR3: CASSLEGQGDHEQYF

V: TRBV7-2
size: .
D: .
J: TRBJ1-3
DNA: TGTGCCAGCAGCCTAGAGAGTCACTCTGGAAACACCATATATTTT
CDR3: CASSLESHSGNTIYF

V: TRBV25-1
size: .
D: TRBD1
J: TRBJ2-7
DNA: TGTGCCAGCGGCCGGGACAGGACTCCCTACGAGCAGTACTTC
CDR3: CASGRDRTPYEQYF

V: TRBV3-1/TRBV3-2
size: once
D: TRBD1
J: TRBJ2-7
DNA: TGTGCCAGCAGCTTAGGACAGGGTCGATCCGAGCAGTACTTC
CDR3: CASSLGQGRSEQYF

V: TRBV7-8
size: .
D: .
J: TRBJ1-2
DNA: TGTGCCAGCAGCTTAACTCAGGGTGGTTGGGGCTACACCTTC
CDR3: CASSLTQGGWGYTF